This T cell receptor beta chain was profiled in a study of Ad26.COV2.S vaccination and SARS-CoV-2 variants. Generated by immunoSEQ multiplex PCR, the TCRdb table keeps only in-frame clones and is missing some. This sample has under 600,000 clones, with 80% to 90% found just once. Worth noting for this clone: No antigen is known for it.

Treatment meaning: some 20 received Ad26.COV2.S at low or high dose, single or two shots; roughly five received placebo; per-sample allocation not given. Samples analyzed were those drawn on day 63 after the first vaccine or placebo injection. The study used a vaccine consisting of an Ad26 vector that expressed Wuhan-strain SARS-CoV-2 spike. Findings of the study overall: Participants in the vaccine arm had higher spike-specific TCR breadth; placebo recipients had lower.

Germline-derived CDR1 and CDR2 are SGHRS and YFSETQ. This CDR3 contains 15 residues. V gave up 2 bases and J gave up 2 bases, with 11 bases separating them. The rearrangement uses TRBV5-1 and TRBJ2-1, with D possibly matching TRBD2 (5 bases). Material: peripheral blood, obtained in a trial of Ad26.COV2.S vaccine versus placebo. This receptor was obtained from a person between 18 and 65 years old who received the Ad26.COV2.S COVID-19 vaccine or a placebo. The CDR3 reads CASSFSGLAYNEQFF. CDR3 nucleotide sequence: TGCGCCAGCAGCTTCTCCGGACTGGCCTACAATGAGCAGTTCTTC.